This note documents a single T cell receptor (beta chain) sequence. The data originate from a study of blood T cell repertoires in COVID-19. The CDR3 is 15 amino acids. Germline V gene data show CDR1 as MGHDK and CDR2 as SYGVNS. V lost 6 bases to trimming and J lost 5 bases, with 19 bases between them. In the authors' methods: Reference gene primer amplification gave estimated nucleated cell counts. Sequencing used immunoSEQ multiplex PCR; TCRdb keeps in-frame clones, though not all of them. The DNA was the basis for D and trimming; V, J and clone size are from that table. This table holds over 85,000 clones, about nine tenths found once.

The chain combines TRBV25-1 with TRBJ2-5, with unresolved D. The receptor comes from a woman between 50 and 59 years old with COVID-19, enrolled during active disease. The sequencing input was peripheral blood. CDR3: CASSQTAVDWETQYF. The CDR3 coding sequence is TGTGCCAGCAGCCAAACCGCGGTCGATTGGGAGACCCAGTACTTC.